This T cell receptor beta chain was identified during a study of OX40 agonist ivuxolimab in advanced cancers. Overall study: Intravenous ivuxolimab was administered to patients every 2 weeks at 0.01 to 10 mg/kg.

The protocol was immunoSEQ multiplex PCR, while the TCRdb copy is restricted to in-frame clones and leaves out a portion. Of about 70,000 clones detected, approximately 86% appear once; the ten largest clones hold around 2.7%. This CDR3 spans 16 amino acids. Germline lookup yields CDR1 MGHRA and CDR2 YSYEKL. V was cut by 4 bases and J by 3 bases, with 15 bases left in between. This clone occurred once. The genes are TRBV4-1 and TRBJ1-4, with D perhaps TRBD1 (6 bases). The sample consisted of CD4+ or CD8+ T cells sorted from blood, taken in a trial of the OX40 agonist ivuxolimab. The TCR originated in an adult with an advanced solid tumor such as melanoma, head and neck, liver or kidney cancer. The DNA of the CDR3 is TGCGCCAGCAGCCCTAATTCGGACAGTTCTAATGAAAAACTGTTTTTT. Its translation is CASSPNSDSSNEKLFF.